Each of the 29 T cell receptor beta chains below was sequenced from the same sample in a study of T cell responses to AZD1222 COVID-19 vaccine. Using immunoSEQ multiplex PCR, the repertoire was profiled, and TCRdb retains in-frame clones only, with some absent. The profile shows about 160,000 clones, under 95% of them singletons. Source: peripheral blood, taken 28 days after the second AZD1222 dose. Source of these receptors: an adult who received the AZD1222 COVID-19 vaccine.

The chain links TRBV7-9 to TRBJ1-3; D ambiguous. Germline V gives CDR1 SEHNR, CDR2 FQNEAQ (reference sequence). V was shortened by 3 bases and J by 4 bases, with 7 bases between the two germline ends. The length of the CDR3 is 13 residues. The CDR3 loop reads CASSLIEGNTIYF. The CDR3 DNA reads TGTGCCAGCAGCTTGATAGAAGGAAACACCATATATTTT.

J is TRBJ2-5 and V is TRBV5-1; TRBD1 is a possible D gene (5 bases). The germline CDR1 and CDR2 sequences are SGHRS and YFSETQ. V lost 4 bases to trimming and J lost 1 base, with 14 bases between them. The CDR3 contains 15 residues. DNA for the CDR3: TGCGCCAGCAGCCCTCCTAGTGGGGCCCAAGAGACCCAGTACTTC. Translation: CASSPPSGAQETQYF.

The V gene is TRBV3-1 (or the pseudogene TRBV3-2), the J gene TRBJ1-1, with D hard to call. CDR1 and CDR2 (germline): LGHDT, YNNKEL (reference sequence). Trimming stripped 6 bases from V and 0 bases from J, with 17 bases between. The CDR3 is 16 residues long. The CDR3 sequence: CASRGRRAGVNTEAFF. CDR3 in DNA: TGTGCCAGCAGAGGCCGGAGGGCGGGTGTGAACACTGAAGCTTTCTTT.

This clone was seen more than once but under ten times. This chain joins TRBV9 and TRBJ2-7; 8 bases line up with TRBD2. CDR1 and CDR2 from the germline V gene are SGDLS and YYNGEE. The CDR3 runs 12 residues. With 8 bases clipped from V and 6 bases from J, the junction kept 7 bases outside the gene matches. The CDR3 loop reads CARRTSRREQYF. The CDR3 coding sequence is TGTGCCAGGAGGACTAGCAGGCGCGAGCAGTACTTC. The whole variable domain, remainder taken from reference TRBV9 and TRBJ2-7, is DSGVTQTPKHLITATGQRVTLRCSPRSGDLSVYWYQQSLDQGLQFLIQYYNGEERAKGNILERFSAQQFPDLHSELNLSSLELGDSALYFCARRTSRREQYFGPGTRLTVT.

V is TRBV6-5 and J is TRBJ2-1; D is possibly TRBD1 (6 bases). V dropped 6 bases and J dropped 0 bases, with 12 bases sitting between them. Germline assignment: CDR1 MNHEY and CDR2 SVGAGI. The CDR3 sequence is 15 residues long. The CDR3 protein is CASSRDRSSYNEQFF. CDR3 DNA sequence: TGTGCCAGCAGCCGAGACAGGAGCTCCTACAATGAGCAGTTCTTC.

The chain carries TRBV6-5 and TRBJ2-7; 7 bases line up with TRBD2. The germline CDR1 and CDR2 sequences are MNHEY and SVGAGI. CDR3 length equals 15 residues. The junction had 8 bases not matched to a gene; V was cut back by 2 bases and J by 4 bases. In DNA, the CDR3 is TGTGCCAGCAGTTACGTGCGGGAGCGTCGGTACGAGCAGTACTTC. Residues: CASSYVRERRYEQYF.

The J gene is TRBJ2-3, the V gene TRBV4-3; 8 bases match TRBD2. The CDR3 covers 16 residues. After removal of 0 bases from V and 2 bases from J, the junction contained 4 bases not matched to a gene. Germline values: CDR1 LGHNA, CDR2 YSLEER. The chain's CDR3 is CASSQETSGITDTQYF. The CDR3 DNA is TGCGCCAGCAGCCAAGAAACTAGCGGTATCACAGATACGCAGTATTTT.

V usage is TRBV18 and J usage is TRBJ2-7; 7 bases map to TRBD1. The germline V gene encodes CDR1 KGHSH and CDR2 LQKENI. The trim removed 3 bases at V and 1 base at J, leaving 3 bases unmatched. This CDR3 has 14 residues. The CDR3 is CASSPDRNSYEQYF. CDR3 nucleotides: TGTGCCAGCTCACCGGACAGGAATTCCTACGAGCAGTACTTC.

This chain links TRBV30 with TRBJ2-3; the D gene is possibly TRBD2 (6 bases). This CDR3 has 15 residues. The germline V gene has CDR1 GTSNPN and CDR2 SVGIG (reference sequence). V lost 3 bases and J lost 0, with 13 bases in between. CDR3 protein: CAWSRGTQSTDTQYF. The CDR3, as DNA: TGTGCCTGGAGCCGCGGGACCCAAAGCACAGATACGCAGTATTTT.

This clone was picked up one time. The rearrangement uses TRBV7-2 and TRBJ1-1; D is uncertain. Germline V gene data show CDR1 as SGHTA and CDR2 as FQGNSA. CDR3 size: 14 residues. Deletions cut 5 bases from V and 2 bases from J, with 12 bases between. Written as DNA, the CDR3 is TGTGCCAGCAGCATCAGAGCAGATAACACTGAAGCTTTCTTT. Protein product: CASSIRADNTEAFF.

This clone was observed a single time. The chain has TRBV4-3 and TRBJ1-2; 7 positions match TRBD1. J was trimmed by 2 bases and V by 8 bases; bases with no gene match: 11. CDR1 is LGHNA and CDR2 is YSLEER in the germline V gene. CDR3 length: 15 amino acids. CDR3 sequence: CASRRGTTGNYGYTF. In DNA form, the CDR3 reads TGCGCCAGCCGCAGGGGGACTACAGGGAACTATGGCTACACCTTC.

This clone is a singleton in its sample. CDR3 in amino acids: CASSAEREEDNEQFF. The CDR3 DNA sequence: TGTGCCAGCAGCGCAGAGCGGGAGGAAGACAATGAGCAGTTCTTC. The chain combines TRBV9 with TRBJ2-1; 9 positions match TRBD2. The CDR3 runs 15 residues. Germline values: CDR1 SGDLS, CDR2 YYNGEE. Trimming at V came to 3 bases and at J to 5 bases, leaving 6 bases not matched to a gene.

V is TRBV11-2 and J is TRBJ2-2, with TRBD1 as a possible D gene (5 bases). The germline gives CDR1 SGHAT, CDR2 FQNNGV. The CDR3 totals 16 residues. The V gene lost 5 bases and the J gene lost 5 bases, with 18 bases spanning the gap. The CDR3 DNA reads TGTGCCAGCAGCCGCGTAGGGGTCCCCAAAACCGGGGAGCTGTTTTTT. It is translated as CASSRVGVPKTGELFF.

The V and J genes are TRBV23-1 and TRBJ1-1; D remains ambiguous. TRBV23-1 is an ORF; its function is uncertain. The V end lost 0 bases, the J end lost 7 bases, and 18 bases lay between the germline ends. The CDR3 is 16 residues long. The CDR3 here is CASSQSGKLGTLEAFF. Written as DNA, the CDR3 is TGCGCCAGCAGTCAATCGGGGAAATTGGGCACACTTGAAGCTTTCTTT.

The chain recombines TRBV7-9 with TRBJ1-2, with D perhaps matching TRBD1 (6 bases). Germline V gene data show CDR1 as SEHNR and CDR2 as FQNEAQ (reference sequence). Trimming stripped 5 bases from V and 2 bases from J, with 15 bases between. The CDR3 consists of 15 residues. The CDR3 protein is CASSLEQGFNYGYTF. The DNA of the CDR3 is TGTGCCAGCAGCCTCGAGCAGGGGTTCAACTATGGCTACACCTTC.

The J gene is TRBJ2-1, the V gene TRBV24-1; D is undetermined. Trimming shortened V by 4 bases and J by 3 bases, and 6 bases separated the two germline ends. The germline gives CDR1 KGHDR, CDR2 SFDVKD. The CDR3 contains 13 residues. DNA of the CDR3: TGTGCCACCAGTGAGTCGAGCTACAATGAGCAGTTCTTC. As protein: CATSESSYNEQFF.

The chain carries TRBV5-6 and TRBJ2-5; D is ambiguous. CDR1 is SGHDT, CDR2 YYEEEE, per germline. This CDR3 is built from 13 residues. V lost 0 bases and J lost 5, with 8 bases in between. In nucleotides, the CDR3 is TGTGCCAGCAGCTTGGGGCAGGTTGAGACCCAGTACTTC. It yields the protein CASSLGQVETQYF.

The chain combines TRBV29-1 with TRBJ2-1, with TRBD2 identical over 10 bases. Germline values: CDR1 SQVTM, CDR2 ANQGSEA. V lost 1 base, J lost 1 base, and 4 bases stayed unmatched. This CDR3 is 16 amino acids long. The CDR3 is CSVEGLAGESYNEQFF. The CDR3 nucleotides read TGCAGCGTTGAAGGTCTAGCGGGAGAGTCCTACAATGAGCAGTTCTTC.

The V and J genes are TRBV2 and TRBJ2-4, with D uncertain. The CDR3 runs to 14 residues. The V end lost 1 base, the J end lost 1 base, and 5 bases lay between the germline ends. Germline V gene sequence: CDR1 SNHLY, CDR2 FYNNEI. As DNA, the CDR3 is TGTGCCAGCAGTGAAGGTTTTGCCAAAAACATTCAGTACTTC. Protein: CASSEGFAKNIQYF.

The J gene is TRBJ1-5, the V gene TRBV5-1; D gene ambiguous. V was clipped by 2 bases and J by 5 bases, with 8 bases between them. The CDR3 spans 13 residues. CDR1 is SGHRS, CDR2 YFSETQ, per germline. The CDR3 reads CASSFSGDQPQHF. In DNA, the CDR3 is TGCGCCAGCAGCTTTTCTGGCGATCAGCCCCAGCATTTT.

The rearrangement joins TRBV21-1 to TRBJ2-1; the DNA was not compared with TRBD1, the D call given in the table. TRBV21-1 is deemed a pseudogene. The CDR3 runs 14 residues. In nucleotides, the CDR3 is TGTGCCAAGCTAGGGGGATTAGGCAAGGATGAGCAGTTCTTC. This sequence encodes CAKLGGLGKDEQFF.

This clone was seen a single time. This rearrangement joins TRBV28 to TRBJ2-7, with 13 bases that match TRBD2. Looked up from germline, CDR1 is MDHEN and CDR2 is SYDVKM. Germline trimming cut 5 bases from V and 6 bases from J; bases unmatched to any gene: 7. The CDR3 loop spans 15 amino acids. Here the CDR3 reads CASSRRLAGGREQYF. CDR3 DNA: TGTGCCAGCAGTCGACGACTAGCGGGAGGACGCGAGCAGTACTTC.

This clone was observed once. The rearrangement uses TRBV5-1 and TRBJ2-5, with D perhaps TRBD1 (5 bases). The V gene lost 6 bases and the J gene lost 5 bases, with 14 bases spanning the gap. Per the germline V gene, CDR1 is SGHRS and CDR2 is YFSETQ. CDR3 length: 13 residues. The CDR3 nucleotides read TGCGCCAGCAACAGACAGCTGGGGGAGACCCAGTACTTC. This gives the protein CASNRQLGETQYF.

The V call is TRBV6-5, the J call TRBJ2-5; perhaps TRBD1 as D (7 bases). CDR3 length: 14 residues. The germline gives CDR1 MNHEY, CDR2 SVGAGI. Between the trimmed V and J ends, which lost 2 bases and 1 base, there was a span of 8 bases. CDR3 sequence (DNA): TGTGCCAGCAGTTACCAGGGGGGCCAAGAGACCCAGTACTTC. As protein: CASSYQGGQETQYF.

The V and J genes are TRBV5-4 and TRBJ2-2; 11 bases line up with TRBD1. V trimming: 3 bases; J trimming: 6 bases; junction bases outside the gene matches: 7. This CDR3 has 16 amino acids. Germline lookup yields CDR1 SGHNT and CDR2 YYREEE (reference sequence). The DNA for the CDR3 is TGTGCCAGCAGCTATTTTTGGACAGGGGGCCCCGGGGAGCTGTTTTTT. Protein product: CASSYFWTGGPGELFF.

J is TRBJ1-6 and V is TRBV2; weak D call: TRBD1 (5 bases). The CDR3 sequence is 16 residues long. CDR1 and CDR2 (germline): SNHLY, FYNNEI. V shed 4 bases and J shed 0 bases, with 10 bases lying between them. This CDR3 reads CASSAREGSYNSPLHF. The DNA of the CDR3 is TGTGCCAGCAGTGCCAGGGAGGGCTCCTATAATTCACCCCTCCACTTT.

This clone was recorded a few times. The gene calls are TRBV7-9 and TRBJ1-1, with D unclear. In germline, CDR1 is SEHNR, CDR2 FQNEAQ (reference sequence). This CDR3 comprises 14 residues. V lost 8 bases and J 6 bases, leaving 19 bases between the germline ends. CDR3 protein: CASVKRELPPEAFF. DNA of the CDR3: TGTGCCAGCGTTAAAAGGGAATTGCCCCCTGAAGCTTTCTTT.

The chain joins TRBV28 to TRBJ1-2; no clear D gene. The CDR3 covers 12 residues. Germline CDR1 MDHEN, CDR2 SYDVKM. Trimming removed 9 bases from V and 0 bases from J, with 8 bases in between. The CDR3 protein is CASRSANYGYTF. CDR3 DNA: TGTGCCAGTCGTTCAGCTAACTATGGCTACACCTTC.

The table lists this clone with a count of one. This chain uses TRBV5-1 with TRBJ1-6; unclear D gene. Germline assignment: CDR1 SGHRS and CDR2 YFSETQ. The CDR3 runs 13 residues. V was pared by 0 bases and J by 7 bases, with 5 bases between. CDR3 sequence reads: CASSLVGNSPLHF. In DNA, the CDR3 is TGCGCCAGCAGCTTGGTAGGGAATTCACCCCTCCACTTT.